This T cell receptor beta chain came from a study of regulatory T cells in long-lasting Graves disease. Study-level findings and limits: Favored usage of TRBV28, TRBJ1-2 and TRBJ2-5 was recorded in persistent disease.

This CDR3 is built from 16 residues. Per the germline V gene, CDR1 is MGHRA and CDR2 is YSYEKL. Trimming took off 1 base at V and 5 bases at J, with 12 bases between the two ends. This clonotype was recorded many times. Its antigen is not known. Library construction for TCR beta used iRepertoire HTBI primers and Arm-PCR of CDR3 regions. TCRdb re-called the multiplex PCR reads with MiXCR, one entry per CDR3 protein. In the table there are around 250,000 distinct CDR3 sequences, more than 15% of which are singletons. The time point was: newly diagnosed GD, antithyroid drugs for less than 3 months. After RNA was extracted from PBMCs, the TCR library was made from it. As a group, patients came from one endocrinology department in Xi'an, China. A further study also used this sample, focusing on T cells in Graves' hyperthyroidism and ophthalmopathy. That study reports: Absence of ophthalmopathy progression within 18 months defined stable Graves' hyperthyroidism. During a first-round RT-PCR of the TCR CDR3, the HTBI primer set was used.

The chain uses TRBV4-1 and TRBJ1-6, with unresolved D. The TCR was taken from a woman aged 25-40 years with Graves disease. The sample consisted of peripheral blood mononuclear cells (PBMCs), taken at new diagnosis, from a patient treated with antithyroid drugs. This chain's CDR3 is CASSQGNRGNNSPLHF. The CDR3 DNA sequence: TGCGCCAGCAGCCAAGGTAACCGGGGAAATAATTCACCCCTCCACTTT.